The present T cell receptor beta chain was sequenced within a study of shared clonotypes between healthy human individuals. Overall study findings and caveats: Non-shared clonotypes showed lower generation probabilities than clonotypes common to all four donors. Estimated clonotype richness was generally higher in naive than memory subsets.

None of the donors, who were healthy HIV-negative adults, had recently had acute infections or vaccinations. Memory CD4+ cells were the fraction left after CD45RA+ naive selection. In regard to this clone: Its antigen is unknown.

V gave up 0 bases and J gave up 6 bases, with 8 bases separating them. Per the germline V gene, CDR1 is LNHDA and CDR2 is SQIVND (reference sequence). CDR3 length equals 14 residues. Assay used: immunoSEQ multiplex PCR; TCRdb lists only in-frame clones, some missing. The sample holds under 850,000 clones; 72% are singletons and the top ten take about 1.7%. The clonotype comes from a woman aged 25 to 39 in good health. The chain has TRBV19 and TRBJ2-2, with unresolved D. Sequenced: memory CD4+ T cells sorted from blood. The sample's subset: CD45RA-negative fraction. CDR3 region: CASSIDQVPGELFF. CDR3 DNA: TGTGCCAGTAGTATAGATCAAGTTCCCGGGGAGCTGTTTTTT.